Sequencing of this T cell receptor (beta chain) was carried out in a study of cytomegalovirus exposure and HLA in healthy donors. This clone was detected only once. 13 Jbeta primers and 60 Vbeta primers were used for the PCR. Here immunoSEQ multiplex PCR was the method, and the copy in TCRdb shows in-frame clones only, minus some. Of around 130,000 clones listed, 70% to 85% are singletons. The TCR originated in a boy between 5 and 17 years old in good health and CMV-seronegative. The sample consisted of PBMCs.

CDR3 amino acids: CASSISRLAGGSGANVLTF. The CDR3 nucleotides read TGTGCCAGTAGTATATCTAGGCTAGCGGGGGGCTCTGGGGCCAACGTCCTGACTTTC. This chain connects TRBV19 to TRBJ2-6, with 11 bases aligning to TRBD2. Germline assignment: CDR1 LNHDA and CDR2 SQIVND (reference sequence). The CDR3 has 19 amino acids. Unmatched junction bases numbered 6, after V lost 2 bases and J lost 0 bases.